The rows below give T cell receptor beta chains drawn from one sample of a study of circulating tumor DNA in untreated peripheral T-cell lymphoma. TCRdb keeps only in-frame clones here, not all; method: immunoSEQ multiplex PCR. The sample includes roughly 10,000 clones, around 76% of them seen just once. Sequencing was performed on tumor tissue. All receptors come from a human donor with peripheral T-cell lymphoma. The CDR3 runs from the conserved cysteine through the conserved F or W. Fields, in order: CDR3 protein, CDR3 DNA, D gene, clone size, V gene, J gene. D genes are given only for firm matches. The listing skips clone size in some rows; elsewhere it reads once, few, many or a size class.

CDR3: CASSPSTGGWNTEAFF; DNA: TGTGCCAGCAGCCCTTCGACAGGGGGCTGGAACACTGAAGCTTTCTTT; D: TRBD1; size: NA; V: TRBV14; J: TRBJ1-1
CDR3: CASSGVSSTNEKLFF; DNA: TGTGCCAGCAGTGGAGTTTCGTCAACTAATGAAAAACTGTTTTTT; D: NA; size: NA; V: TRBV6-8; J: TRBJ1-4
CDR3: CSVVAGGFPYEQYF; DNA: TGCAGCGTTGTCGCGGGGGGTTTCCCCTACGAGCAGTACTTC; D: TRBD2; size: NA; V: TRBV29-1; J: TRBJ2-7
CDR3: CVWSVGGRNIQYF; DNA: TGTGTCTGGAGTGTAGGAGGGAGGAACATTCAGTACTTC; D: NA; size: NA; V: TRBV30; J: TRBJ2-4
CDR3: CASSLGTYQAGYNSPLHF; DNA: TGTGCCAGCAGTTTAGGGACTTACCAAGCGGGGTATAATTCACCCCTCCACTTT; D: NA; size: few; V: TRBV28; J: TRBJ1-6
CDR3: CASSPPSLISRTDTQYF; DNA: TGTGCCAGCTCACCACCTAGTTTAATCTCCCGCACAGATACGCAGTATTTT; D: NA; size: NA; V: TRBV18; J: TRBJ2-3
CDR3: CAISEKGNLLNTEAFF; DNA: TGTGCCATCAGTGAGAAAGGAAATTTGCTGAACACTGAAGCTTTCTTT; D: NA; size: NA; V: TRBV10-3; J: TRBJ1-1
CDR3: CASSPPDGLTGTEAFF; DNA: TGTGCCAGCTCACCACCGGACGGGTTAACGGGCACTGAAGCTTTCTTT; D: NA; size: NA; V: TRBV18; J: TRBJ1-1
CDR3: CAIQGILRGYTF; DNA: TGTGCCATACAGGGTATCTTGCGGGGCTACACCTTC; D: NA; size: NA; V: TRBV6-8; J: TRBJ1-2
CDR3: CASRTGDRFQPQHF; DNA: TGTGCCAGCAGAACAGGGGATAGATTTCAGCCCCAGCATTTT; D: TRBD1; size: once; V: TRBV6-8; J: TRBJ1-5
CDR3: CASSRTATNEKLFF; DNA: TGTGCCAGCAGTAGGACAGCAACGAATGAAAAACTGTTTTTT; D: NA; size: NA; V: TRBV11-3; J: TRBJ1-4
CDR3: CASTPGGSGGLDTQYF; DNA: TGTGCCAGCACCCCCGGGGGAAGCGGGGGCTTGGATACGCAGTATTTT; D: TRBD2; size: NA; V: TRBV12-5; J: TRBJ2-3
CDR3: CASRDSGSGANVLTF; DNA: TGTGCCAGCAGGGACTCAGGCTCTGGGGCCAACGTCCTGACTTTC; D: NA; size: NA; V: TRBV6-8; J: TRBJ2-6
CDR3: CASSPARERPLHF; DNA: TGCGCCAGCAGTCCGGCCAGGGAGCGACCCCTTCACTTT; D: NA; size: once; V: TRBV10-2; J: TRBJ1-6
CDR3: CASSDGRSETQYF; DNA: TGTGCCAGCAGTGATGGAAGGTCAGAGACCCAGTACTTC; D: NA; size: NA; V: TRBV6-8; J: TRBJ2-5
CDR3: CASSMGQVFAGELFF; DNA: TGTGCCAGTAGTATGGGACAGGTTTTCGCCGGGGAGCTGTTTTTT; D: TRBD1; size: NA; V: TRBV19; J: TRBJ2-2
CDR3: CASSPPGLAHEQFF; DNA: TGTGCCAGTAGTCCCCCGGGACTAGCCCATGAGCAGTTCTTC; D: TRBD2; size: few; V: TRBV19; J: TRBJ2-1
CDR3: CASSLSTGAGSLQETQYF; DNA: TGTGCCAGCAGTTTATCGACAGGGGCTGGTTCGCTTCAAGAGACCCAGTACTTC; D: TRBD1; size: few; V: TRBV28; J: TRBJ2-5
CDR3: CASSLGQDSYEQYF; DNA: TGCGCCAGCAGCTTGGGGCAGGACTCCTACGAGCAGTACTTC; D: NA; size: NA; V: TRBV5-1; J: TRBJ2-7
CDR3: CASSPSPDRGLEQYNEQFF; DNA: TGTGCCAGCAGCCCGAGCCCAGACAGGGGACTCGAGCAATACAATGAGCAGTTCTTC; D: NA; size: NA; V: TRBV12-1; J: TRBJ2-1
CDR3: CASRSQGARGNTIYF; DNA: TGTGCCAGCAGATCACAGGGGGCGAGAGGAAACACCATATATTTT; D: TRBD1; size: NA; V: TRBV28; J: TRBJ1-3
CDR3: CSVEEGNRAPETQYF; DNA: TGCAGCGTTGAAGAGGGGAACAGGGCCCCAGAGACCCAGTACTTC; D: NA; size: few; V: TRBV29-1; J: TRBJ2-5
CDR3: CASRTGVGVSETQYF; DNA: TGTGCCAGCAGGACAGGGGTTGGCGTGTCAGAGACCCAGTACTTC; D: TRBD1; size: NA; V: TRBV6-8; J: TRBJ2-5
CDR3: CASSIEGTGRYNEQFF; DNA: TGTGCCAGTAGTATAGAGGGGACAGGGCGATACAATGAGCAGTTCTTC; D: TRBD1; size: NA; V: TRBV19; J: TRBJ2-1
CDR3: CASSTLSNQPQHF; DNA: TGTGCCAGCAGTACTTTAAGCAATCAGCCCCAGCATTTT; D: NA; size: NA; V: TRBV6-8; J: TRBJ1-5
CDR3: CASSQAQGSGDEQYF; DNA: TGTGCCAGCAGCCAAGCCCAGGGCAGTGGCGACGAGCAGTACTTC; D: NA; size: few; V: TRBV14; J: TRBJ2-7
CDR3: CASSIPTVSYNEQFF; DNA: TGCGCCAGCAGCATTCCGACAGTTTCCTACAATGAGCAGTTCTTC; D: NA; size: NA; V: TRBV23-1; J: TRBJ2-1
CDR3: CASSLVGSLPSGANVLTF; DNA: TGTGCCAGCAGCTTAGTTGGCAGTTTGCCCTCCGGGGCCAACGTCCTGACTTTC; D: NA; size: NA; V: TRBV11-3; J: TRBJ2-6
CDR3: CASSPGGGAPLHF; DNA: TGCGCCAGCAGCCCAGGAGGTGGGGCACCCCTCCACTTT; D: NA; size: NA; V: TRBV4-1; J: TRBJ1-6
CDR3: CASSAGVWTPNEQFF; DNA: TGTGCCAGCTCAGCAGGGGTCTGGACCCCGAATGAGCAGTTCTTC; D: NA; size: NA; V: TRBV18; J: TRBJ2-1
CDR3: CASSAWPLNEQFF; DNA: TGTGCCAGTAGTGCCTGGCCACTCAATGAGCAGTTCTTC; D: NA; size: NA; V: TRBV19; J: TRBJ2-1
CDR3: CASSPPSKGRETQYF; DNA: TGTGCCAGCTCACCACCGTCCAAGGGGAGAGAGACCCAGTACTTC; D: NA; size: few; V: TRBV18; J: TRBJ2-5
CDR3: CASSPQGFYGYTF; DNA: TGTGCCAGTAGCCCTCAGGGTTTCTATGGCTACACCTTC; D: NA; size: NA; V: TRBV19; J: TRBJ1-2
CDR3: CASSESGQETQYF; DNA: TGCGCCAGCAGTGAGTCGGGGCAAGAGACCCAGTACTTC; D: NA; size: NA; V: TRBV10-2; J: TRBJ2-5
CDR3: CASSFGQGGQPQHF; DNA: TGCGCCAGCAGCTTTGGACAGGGAGGGCAGCCCCAGCATTTT; D: TRBD1; size: NA; V: TRBV5-1; J: TRBJ1-5
CDR3: CASRSGAHGYTF; DNA: TGTGCCAGCAGGTCGGGGGCCCATGGCTACACCTTC; D: NA; size: once; V: TRBV28; J: TRBJ1-2
CDR3: CASSHLEGDRENTEAFF; DNA: TGCGCCAGCAGCCACCTCGAGGGGGACAGGGAGAACACTGAAGCTTTCTTT; D: NA; size: NA; V: TRBV1; J: TRBJ1-1
CDR3: CASSLTPAGGNQPQHF; DNA: TGCGCCAGCAGCTTGACTCCCGCAGGGGGAAATCAGCCCCAGCATTTT; D: TRBD1; size: NA; V: TRBV5-1; J: TRBJ1-5
CDR3: CASRDSGGPFGEQFF; DNA: TGTGCCAGTAGAGATAGCGGGGGGCCCTTCGGTGAGCAGTTCTTC; D: TRBD2; size: few; V: TRBV19; J: TRBJ2-1
CDR3: CASKQGGNQPQHF; DNA: TGTGCCAGCAAGCAGGGCGGCAATCAGCCCCAGCATTTT; D: NA; size: once; V: TRBV6-4; J: TRBJ1-5
CDR3: CASSPGTATEAFF; DNA: TGTGCCAGCAGCCCCGGGACAGCCACTGAAGCTTTCTTT; D: TRBD1; size: few; V: TRBV6-8; J: TRBJ1-1
CDR3: CSVAPTGVTEAFF; DNA: TGCAGCGTTGCCCCGACAGGGGTCACTGAAGCTTTCTTT; D: TRBD1; size: NA; V: TRBV29-1; J: TRBJ1-1
CDR3: CASSLGPNQPQHF; DNA: TGTGCCAGCAGCTTAGGACCAAATCAGCCCCAGCATTTT; D: NA; size: NA; V: TRBV7-4; J: TRBJ1-5
CDR3: CASSLAGTGPTEAFF; DNA: TGCGCCAGCAGCTTGGCCGGGACAGGTCCCACTGAAGCTTTCTTT; D: TRBD1; size: once; V: TRBV5-1; J: TRBJ1-1
CDR3: CASSSPTSGNNEQFF; DNA: TGCGCCAGCAGCTCCCCGACTAGCGGAAACAATGAGCAGTTCTTC; D: TRBD2; size: NA; V: TRBV4-1; J: TRBJ2-1
CDR3: CASSFRDRGYYEQYF; DNA: TGTGCCAGCAGTTTCCGGGACAGGGGTTACTACGAGCAGTACTTC; D: TRBD1; size: NA; V: TRBV28; J: TRBJ2-7
CDR3: CASRLRDGYDEAFF; DNA: TGTGCAAGTCGCTTACGGGACGGGTATGATGAAGCTTTCTTT; D: NA; size: NA; V: TRBV12-2; J: TRBJ1-1
CDR3: CASSYEQGNIQYF; DNA: TGTGCCAGCAGTTACGAGCAGGGTAACATTCAGTACTTC; D: NA; size: once; V: TRBV6-8; J: TRBJ2-4
CDR3: CASRTAKLPQHF; DNA: TGTGCCAGCAGGACGGCCAAATTGCCCCAGCATTTT; D: NA; size: NA; V: TRBV6-8; J: TRBJ1-5
CDR3: CASSPRSSGGYTF; DNA: TGTGCCAGCAGCCCTCGGTCTAGTGGAGGCTACACCTTC; D: NA; size: NA; V: TRBV14; J: TRBJ1-2
CDR3: CASSLNRGNQPQHF; DNA: TGTGCCAGCAGTTTAAACAGGGGCAATCAGCCCCAGCATTTT; D: NA; size: few; V: TRBV27; J: TRBJ1-5
CDR3: CASSQVFPGSFETQYF; DNA: TGCGCCAGCAGCCAGGTTTTTCCAGGGTCTTTTGAGACCCAGTACTTC; D: NA; size: few; V: TRBV1; J: TRBJ2-5